These 19 T cell receptor beta chains originate from one sample sequenced in a study of cytomegalovirus exposure and HLA in healthy donors. The PCR made use of 60 Vbeta and 13 Jbeta primers. Assay: immunoSEQ multiplex PCR; the TCRdb copy retains only in-frame clones and omits some. The sample contains about 150,000 clones, 70% to 85% of which appear only once. The sample taken for sequencing was PBMCs. These receptors were obtained from a man younger than 45 in good health and CMV-seronegative.

This chain uses TRBV6-6 with TRBJ1-4; TRBD1 is a possible D gene (6 bases). The germline V gene encodes CDR1 MNHNY and CDR2 SVGAGI (reference sequence). Trimming stripped 6 bases from V and 7 bases from J, with 9 bases between. The CDR3 sequence is 12 residues long. CDR3 sequence reads: CASSHRAEKLFF. As DNA, the CDR3 is TGTGCCAGCAGCCACAGGGCTGAAAAACTGTTTTTT.

The chain recombines TRBV30 with TRBJ2-3, with 13 nucleotides matching TRBD2. Germline values: CDR1 GTSNPN, CDR2 SVGIG (reference sequence). V shed 3 bases, J shed 6 bases, and the junction held 6 bases outside the gene matches. CDR3 size: 15 residues. The CDR3 DNA follows: TGTGCCTGGAGCGTGGGGACTAGCGGGGCCGATACGCAGTATTTT. Residues: CAWSVGTSGADTQYF.

The chain carries TRBV5-8 and TRBJ2-1; the match to TRBD1 covers 11 bases. The CDR3 runs 15 residues. From germline, CDR1 is SGHTS and CDR2 YDEGEE. J gave up 7 bases and V 4 bases, and 7 bases lay outside the gene matches. CDR3 coding DNA: TGTGCCAGCAGCGCCGGACAGGGGGCGTGGAATGAGCAGTTCTTC. Its protein is CASSAGQGAWNEQFF.

The chain has TRBV4-2 and TRBJ1-2, with a possible D match to TRBD1 (5 bases). This CDR3 has 13 residues. Germline loops: CDR1 LGHNA, CDR2 YNFKEQ. V was shortened by 1 base and J by 7 bases, with 10 bases between the two germline ends. The DNA for the CDR3 is TGTGCCAGCAGCCAAGGCGGGGGGGGTGGCTACACCTTC. Its translation: CASSQGGGGGYTF.

The genes are TRBV19 and TRBJ2-7; 10 nucleotides agree with TRBD1. V lost 5 bases to trimming and J lost 3 bases; unmatched junction nucleotides: 4. From germline, CDR1 is LNHDA and CDR2 SQIVND (reference sequence). The CDR3 spans 14 residues. The CDR3 coding sequence is TGTGCCAGTAGTTCCCGGGACAGGGGCTACGAGCAGTACTTC. This codes for CASSSRDRGYEQYF.

The chain combines TRBV9 with TRBJ1-5, with TRBD1 matching 7 bases. The junction had 7 bases not matched to a gene; V was cut back by 3 bases and J by 4 bases. The CDR3 loop spans 15 amino acids. Germline loops: CDR1 SGDLS, CDR2 YYNGEE. The DNA of the CDR3 is TGTGCCAGCAGCGCAGACCCCAGGGGGAATCAGCCCCAGCATTTT. It encodes CASSADPRGNQPQHF.

The rearrangement joins TRBV28 to TRBJ1-4; TRBD1 agrees at 12 bases. V was clipped by 10 bases and J by 7 bases; unmatched bases: 7. The CDR3 totals 14 residues. From germline, CDR1 is MDHEN and CDR2 SYDVKM. The CDR3: CATAGQGAGEKLFF. CDR3 bases: TGTGCCACAGCGGGACAGGGGGCGGGTGAAAAACTGTTTTTT.

This clone was observed a few times. The chain is built from TRBV29-1 and TRBJ1-1, with a possible D match to TRBD1 (6 bases). Germline CDR1 and CDR2: SQVTM and ANQGSEA. The V end lost 3 bases, the J end lost 1 base, and 9 bases lay between the germline ends. CDR3 length: 13 amino acids. The CDR3 sequence: CSVDGGPNTEAFF. Written as DNA, the CDR3 is TGCAGCGTTGACGGGGGGCCGAACACTGAAGCTTTCTTT.

This chain links TRBV7-2 with TRBJ2-3; TRBD2 matches at 7 bases. The CDR3 length is 18 residues. The germline V gene encodes CDR1 SGHTA and CDR2 FQGNSA. V shed 2 bases and J 4 bases; nucleotides not matched to a gene: 15. In DNA, the CDR3 is TGTGCCAGCAGCTTATGGGTCCGTGTCGGGGGGTACTCAGATACGCAGTATTTT. It yields the protein CASSLWVRVGGYSDTQYF. The variable domain in full, completed from reference TRBV7-2 and TRBJ2-3, reads GAGVSQSPSNKVTEKGKDVELRCDPISGHTALYWYRQSLGQGLEFLIYFQGNSAPDKSGLPSDRFSAERTGGSVSTLTIQRTQQEDSAVYLCASSLWVRVGGYSDTQYFGPGTRLTVL.

The chain's CDR3 is CASSQTGGNTGELFF. CDR3 nucleotides: TGTGCCAGTAGCCAGACAGGGGGCAACACCGGGGAGCTGTTTTTT. The gene calls are TRBV19 and TRBJ2-2, with TRBD1 matching 10 bases. The V gene end was trimmed by 6 bases and the J gene end by 2 bases; junction bases not matched to a gene: 3. Germline V gene sequence: CDR1 LNHDA, CDR2 SQIVND (reference sequence). This CDR3 has 15 residues.

About this clone itself: The sample has other DNA sequences that encode this CDR3 too. This rearrangement joins TRBV19 to TRBJ1-5; tentative D call: TRBD1 (6 bases). V was cut by 4 bases and J by 0 bases, with 10 bases left in between. CDR1 is LNHDA, CDR2 SQIVND, per germline (reference sequence). This CDR3 contains 15 residues. The CDR3 loop reads CASSTTGYSNQPQHF. CDR3 coding DNA: TGTGCCAGTAGTACCACAGGGTATAGCAATCAGCCCCAGCATTTT.

The rearrangement uses TRBV21-1 and TRBJ2-7; the table's TRBD2 call for D was not verified on the DNA. TRBV21-1 counts as a pseudogene. The CDR3 has 15 residues. The CDR3 coding sequence is TGTGCCAGCAGCAACTTATGGAGCGGGCCATACGAGCAGTACTTC. This encodes CASSNLWSGPYEQYF.

This clone was picked up a small number of times. V and J are TRBV5-1 and TRBJ2-5; D not certain. V shed 5 bases and J shed 5 bases, with 10 bases lying between them. Germline assignment: CDR1 SGHRS and CDR2 YFSETQ. The CDR3 loop spans 12 amino acids. The CDR3 DNA sequence: TGCGCCAGCAGTTCTTACCGGGAGACCCAGTACTTC. Encoded protein: CASSSYRETQYF.

The gene calls are TRBV27 and TRBJ2-7, with 10 nucleotides matching TRBD2. The junction had 9 bases not matched to a gene; V was cut back by 3 bases and J by 4 bases. Germline CDR1 and CDR2: MNHEY and SMNVEV (reference sequence). The CDR3 runs 16 residues. The CDR3 is CASSFLASGGKYEQYF. CDR3 DNA: TGTGCCAGCAGTTTTCTGGCTAGCGGGGGTAAATACGAGCAGTACTTC.

The chain recombines TRBV7-9 with TRBJ2-3, with D perhaps TRBD1 (5 bases). There are 17 residues in the CDR3. V was shortened by 5 bases and J by 2 bases, with 20 bases between the two germline ends. CDR1 SEHNR and CDR2 FQNEAQ come from the germline V gene (reference sequence). CDR3 DNA: TGTGCCAGCAGCCCAGGGCGCCAATGGGATACCACAGATACGCAGTATTTT. Amino acids: CASSPGRQWDTTDTQYF.

The chain links TRBV19 to TRBJ2-4; 7 bases are shared with TRBD2. The germline V gene encodes CDR1 LNHDA and CDR2 SQIVND (reference sequence). This CDR3 spans 13 amino acids. J lost 8 bases, V lost 6 bases, and 7 bases had no gene match. CDR3 coding DNA: TGTGCCAGTAGAGGACTAGTTCTAGACATTCAGTACTTC. This translates into CASRGLVLDIQYF.

The chain carries TRBV5-1 and TRBJ2-3, with D tentatively TRBD1 (5 bases). The germline V gene has CDR1 SGHRS and CDR2 YFSETQ. Deletions cut 3 bases from V and 0 bases from J, with 11 bases between. This CDR3 has 15 amino acids. CDR3 DNA: TGCGCCAGCAGCTGGGTGACAGACAGCACAGATACGCAGTATTTT. Its translation: CASSWVTDSTDTQYF. Full variable domain (outside the CDR3, taken from reference TRBV5-1 and TRBJ2-3): KAGVTQTPRYLIKTRGQQVTLSCSPISGHRSVSWYQQTPGQGLQFLFEYFSETQRNKGNFPGRFSGRQFSNSRSEMNVSTLELGDSALYLCASSWVTDSTDTQYFGPGTRLTVL.

In its sample, this clone was seen a few times. The chain links TRBV7-2 to TRBJ1-2, with TRBD1 matching 9 bases. CDR3 length: 15 residues. Germline lookup yields CDR1 SGHTA and CDR2 FQGNSA. With 5 bases clipped from V and 7 bases from J, the junction kept 11 bases outside the gene matches. DNA for the CDR3: TGTGCCAGCAGCACCGGACAGGGGCCAACCTCTGGCTACACCTTC. Protein: CASSTGQGPTSGYTF. The whole variable domain, filled in from reference TRBV7-2 and TRBJ1-2, reads GAGVSQSPSNKVTEKGKDVELRCDPISGHTALYWYRQSLGQGLEFLIYFQGNSAPDKSGLPSDRFSAERTGGSVSTLTIQRTQQEDSAVYLCASSTGQGPTSGYTFGSGTRLTVV.

This sequence joins TRBV5-1 and TRBJ1-1; 7 nucleotides line up with TRBD1. From germline, CDR1 is SGHRS and CDR2 YFSETQ. The CDR3 is made up of 14 amino acids. The V gene end was trimmed by 4 bases and the J gene end by 4 bases; junction bases not matched to a gene: 7. CDR3 DNA: TGCGCCAGCAGCACAAAACAGGGGAGCACTGAAGCTTTCTTT. Translated, it gives CASSTKQGSTEAFF. Together with reference TRBV5-1 and TRBJ1-1, the CDR3 gives the full variable domain: KAGVTQTPRYLIKTRGQQVTLSCSPISGHRSVSWYQQTPGQGLQFLFEYFSETQRNKGNFPGRFSGRQFSNSRSEMNVSTLELGDSALYLCASSTKQGSTEAFFGQGTRLTVV.